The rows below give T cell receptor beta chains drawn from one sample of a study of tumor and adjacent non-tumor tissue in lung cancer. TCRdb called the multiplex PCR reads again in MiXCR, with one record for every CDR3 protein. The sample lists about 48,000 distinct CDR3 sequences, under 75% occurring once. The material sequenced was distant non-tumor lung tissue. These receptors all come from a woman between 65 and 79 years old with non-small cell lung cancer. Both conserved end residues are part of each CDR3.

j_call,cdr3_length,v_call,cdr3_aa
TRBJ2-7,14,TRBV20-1,CRAEPDRNSYEQYF
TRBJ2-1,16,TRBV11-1,CVNSLALAGLYNEQFF
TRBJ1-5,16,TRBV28,CASSLTTGTPHQPQHF
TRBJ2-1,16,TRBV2,CASSGRDRASYNEQFF
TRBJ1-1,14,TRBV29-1,CRVVHLTGPTEVFF
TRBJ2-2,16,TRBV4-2,CASNQDWATNTGELFF
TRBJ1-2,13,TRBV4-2,CASSQVASEGYIF
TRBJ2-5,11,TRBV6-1,CASGERGGQLF
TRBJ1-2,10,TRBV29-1,CSVEEGGYTF
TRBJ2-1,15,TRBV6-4,CATHISGRDGNEQFF
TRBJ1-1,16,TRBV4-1,CASGQVGQGVDAEAFF
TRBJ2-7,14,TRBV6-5,CASSSGTGSYEQCF
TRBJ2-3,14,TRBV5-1,CASKPGDHTDTQYF
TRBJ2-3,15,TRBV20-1,CSARNPSGSGDTQYF
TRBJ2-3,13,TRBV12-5,CASGSGETDTQYF
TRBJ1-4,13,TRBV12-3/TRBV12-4,CASKRGSNEKLFF
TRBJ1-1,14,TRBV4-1,CASSRRTENAEVFF
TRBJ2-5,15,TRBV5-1,CASSNGLVDKETQYF
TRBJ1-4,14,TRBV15,CATSRGQGEEKLFF
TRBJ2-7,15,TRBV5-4,CASNSSSGNPYELYF
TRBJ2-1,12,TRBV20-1,CSAQTASNEQFF
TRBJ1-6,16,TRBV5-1,CASSVDGGQGRSPLHF
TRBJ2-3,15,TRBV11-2,CASNSGTGAQDTQYF
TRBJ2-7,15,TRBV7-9,CASIGGLAGGGEQYF
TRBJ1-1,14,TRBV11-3,CVTRRGPSGTEAFF
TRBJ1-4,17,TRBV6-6,CDSRPPGVPGGNEKPFF
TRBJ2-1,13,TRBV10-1,CARSSGHNNEQLF
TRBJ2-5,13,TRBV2,CASSGQPQETQYF
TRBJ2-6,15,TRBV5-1,CASSSGHSGANVLTF
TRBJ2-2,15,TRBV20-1,CSARDAGLSTGELFF
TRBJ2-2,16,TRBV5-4,CASSLGHETGSGELFF
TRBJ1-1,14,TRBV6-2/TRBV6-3,CASSYRLGSLGAFF
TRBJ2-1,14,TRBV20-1,CSASTALHYNEQFF
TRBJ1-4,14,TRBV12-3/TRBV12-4,CASNRVHNNEKLFF
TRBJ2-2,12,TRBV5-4,CARSLTLGELFF
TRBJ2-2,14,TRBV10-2,CAGRVRENTGELFF